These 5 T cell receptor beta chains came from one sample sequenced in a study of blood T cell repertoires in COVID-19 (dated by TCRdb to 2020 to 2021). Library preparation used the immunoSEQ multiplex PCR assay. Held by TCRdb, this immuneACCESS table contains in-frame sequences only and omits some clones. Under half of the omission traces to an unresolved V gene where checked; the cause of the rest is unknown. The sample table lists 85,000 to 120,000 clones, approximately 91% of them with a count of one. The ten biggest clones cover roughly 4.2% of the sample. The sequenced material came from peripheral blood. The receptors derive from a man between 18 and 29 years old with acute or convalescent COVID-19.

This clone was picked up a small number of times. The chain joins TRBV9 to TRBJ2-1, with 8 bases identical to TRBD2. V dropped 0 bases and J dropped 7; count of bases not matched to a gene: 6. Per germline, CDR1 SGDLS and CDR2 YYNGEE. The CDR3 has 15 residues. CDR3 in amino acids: CASSVDGRAWNEQFF. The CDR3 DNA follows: TGTGCCAGCAGCGTAGACGGGAGGGCCTGGAATGAGCAGTTCTTC.

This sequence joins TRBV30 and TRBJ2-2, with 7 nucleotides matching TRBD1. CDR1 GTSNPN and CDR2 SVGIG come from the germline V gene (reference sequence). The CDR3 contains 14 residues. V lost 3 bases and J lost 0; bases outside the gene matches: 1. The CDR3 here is CAWRGTANTGELFF. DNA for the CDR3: TGTGCCTGGAGGGGGACAGCGAACACCGGGGAGCTGTTTTTT.

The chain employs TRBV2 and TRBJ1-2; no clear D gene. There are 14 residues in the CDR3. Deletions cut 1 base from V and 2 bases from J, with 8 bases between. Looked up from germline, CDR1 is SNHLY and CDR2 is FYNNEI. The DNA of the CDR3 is TGTGCCAGCAGTGAAGACAGCTCCAACTATGGCTACACCTTC. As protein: CASSEDSSNYGYTF.

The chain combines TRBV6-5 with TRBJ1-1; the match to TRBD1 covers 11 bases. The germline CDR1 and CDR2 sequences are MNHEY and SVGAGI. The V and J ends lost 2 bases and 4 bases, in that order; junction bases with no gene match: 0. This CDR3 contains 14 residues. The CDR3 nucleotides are TGTGCCAGCAGTTACGGGACAGGGGGCACTGAAGCTTTCTTT. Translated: CASSYGTGGTEAFF.

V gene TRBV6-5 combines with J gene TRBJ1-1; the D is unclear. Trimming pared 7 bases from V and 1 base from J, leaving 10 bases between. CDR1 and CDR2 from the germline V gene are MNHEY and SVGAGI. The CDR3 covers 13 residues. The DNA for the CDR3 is TGTGCCAGCAATACGGGAGGGAACACTGAAGCTTTCTTT. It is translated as CASNTGGNTEAFF.